This entry lists 10 T cell receptor beta chains sequenced from one sample in a study of blood T cell repertoires in COVID-19. Profiled with immunoSEQ multiplex PCR; TCRdb holds only in-frame clones, not every one. The sample shows roughly 200,000 clones, 86% of them seen only once. The specimen was PBMCs or T cells enriched from blood (not recorded which). These receptors were collected from a middle-aged man with acute COVID-19.

J is TRBJ1-2 and V is TRBV12-3 or TRBV12-4, with a weak D call TRBD1 (5 bases). The CDR3 sequence is 12 residues long. Trimming cost V 5 bases and J 6 bases, with 10 bases left between them. The CDR3 reads CASSHGGNGYTF. CDR3 coding DNA: TGTGCCAGCAGTCACGGGGGGAATGGCTACACCTTC.

The chain uses TRBV28 and TRBJ2-1; 8 positions match TRBD1. V was pared by 10 bases and J by 1 base, with 12 bases of the junction left unmatched. Per germline, CDR1 MDHEN and CDR2 SYDVKM. The CDR3 length is 16 residues. CDR3 protein: CATKMGQAISYNEQFF. The CDR3 DNA reads as TGTGCCACCAAAATGGGACAGGCTATATCCTACAATGAGCAGTTCTTC.

The rearrangement uses TRBV2 and TRBJ1-2, with D possibly TRBD1 on 6 matching bases. The ends were cut back, 1 base at V and 7 bases at J, with 13 bases in the middle. Germline V CDR1 and CDR2: SNHLY, FYNNEI. The CDR3 totals 14 residues. CDR3 nucleotides: TGTGCCAGCAGTGAAGGTCAGGGGCTCGGTGGCTACACCTTC. This encodes CASSEGQGLGGYTF. The full variable domain, with the rest looked up from reference TRBV2 and TRBJ1-2, is EPEVTQTPSHQVTQMGQEVILRCVPISNHLYFYWYRQILGQKVEFLVSFYNNEISEKSEIFDDQFSVERPDGSNFTLKIRSTKLEDSAMYFCASSEGQGLGGYTFGSGTRLTVV.

A note on this clone: One end of the junction is discordant with germline, which a read error may explain. The rearrangement uses TRBV7-7 and TRBJ2-5; possible D gene TRBD2, 6 bases. The germline gives CDR1 SSHAT, CDR2 FNYEAQ (reference sequence). The CDR3 runs to 15 residues. The CDR3 region is CASSLRVGSGETQYF. CDR3 bases: TGTGCTAGCAGCCTAAGGGTCGGGAGCGGGGAGACCCAGTACTTC.

The chain joins TRBV2 to TRBJ1-1, with 7 bases matching TRBD1. CDR3 length: 17 residues. Germline-derived CDR1 and CDR2 are SNHLY and FYNNEI. J lost 1 base, V lost 7 bases, and 15 bases had no gene match. CDR3 DNA: TGTGCCAGCATTTGGTTTGTCTCTGGGACAGCGAACACTGAAGCTTTCTTT. This gives the protein CASIWFVSGTANTEAFF.

This sequence joins TRBV5-1 and TRBJ1-2; 7 bases fit TRBD1. This CDR3 has 15 amino acids. The germline CDR1 and CDR2 sequences are SGHRS and YFSETQ. After removal of 4 bases from V and 6 bases from J, the junction contained 12 bases not matched to a gene. CDR3 DNA: TGCGCCAGCAGCACGGATCGACAGGGTGGGAATGGCTACACCTTC. Encoded protein: CASSTDRQGGNGYTF.

The chain recombines TRBV18 with TRBJ1-2; no definite D call. The CDR3 runs to 13 residues. Trimming left V 5 bases short and J 1 base short, with 8 bases between. CDR1 KGHSH and CDR2 LQKENI come from the germline V gene. The CDR3 loop reads CASSEKSNYGYTF. CDR3 sequence (DNA): TGTGCCAGCTCAGAAAAGAGTAACTATGGCTACACCTTC.

This sequence joins TRBV19 and TRBJ2-4, with 7 bases that match TRBD2. Looked up from germline, CDR1 is LNHDA and CDR2 is SQIVND (reference sequence). The CDR3 is 16 amino acids. Trimming removed 9 bases from V and 4 bases from J; junction bases left unmatched: 15. CDR3 region: CASTQGLAESKNIQYF. The CDR3 DNA sequence: TGTGCCAGCACCCAAGGGCTAGCGGAGTCAAAAAACATTCAGTACTTC.

The chain combines TRBV3-1 (or the pseudogene TRBV3-2) with TRBJ1-2; D ambiguous. The CDR3 is 15 residues long. In germline, CDR1 is LGHDT, CDR2 YNNKEL (reference sequence). V was clipped by 0 bases and J by 1 base, with 9 bases between them. The CDR3 spells CASSQDLTDNYGYTF. CDR3 DNA sequence: TGTGCCAGCAGCCAAGATCTAACAGATAACTATGGCTACACCTTC.

Regarding this clone: Different DNA sequences within this sample yield the same CDR3. The chain recombines TRBV28 with TRBJ2-7; D is unresolved. The CDR3 spans 12 residues. Trimming cost V 1 base and J 3 bases, with 4 bases left between them. Germline values: CDR1 MDHEN, CDR2 SYDVKM. CDR3 sequence reads: CASSLSNYEQYF. As DNA, the CDR3 is TGTGCCAGCAGTTTATCTAACTACGAGCAGTACTTC.